This TCR beta chain was observed in a study of T cell responses to AZD1222 COVID-19 vaccine (dated by TCRdb to the early 2020s). Notes on the research overall: AZD1222 recipients given second doses at about 4 weeks or at about 12 weeks were pooled, since spike-specific TCR depth and breadth were not found to differ between the two schedules. TCR sequencing was performed for about 250 trial participants, of whom 200 to 210 were given two doses of AZD1222 and about 25 were given two doses of MenACWY control vaccine. Trial participants were enrolled by age into subgroups of 18-55, 56-69 and 70-plus years, and around 150, 29 and 61 TCR-sequenced participants, respectively, were included in these subgroups.

About this clone itself: No antigen is known for it. Nothing much larger sits one base from this clone, and base qualities are not available.

In the paper's terms, the time point label means: baseline before first vaccination. Vaccinee samples came from UK trials COV001 and COV002, including a single-blind randomized controlled phase 2/3 trial of AZD1222 (ChAdOx1 nCoV-19) in healthy adults. For TCRbeta chain sequencing, PBMC samples from trial participants were taken at day 0 and at day 28 after the second dose. The CDR3 regions of human TCRbeta chains were subjected to immunosequencing. In the source study's methods: TCRs in the repertoires were compared against a reference library of SARS-CoV-2-specific TCRs that had been generated with the MIRA antigen-specificity platform. Breadth meant the fraction of unique TCRs that were SARS-CoV-2-associated, whereas depth meant the fraction of total T cells that were SARS-CoV-2-associated. Using the MIRA data, every spike-specific TCR was mapped to the spike region that the TCR reacted to and assigned to either a CD4 or a CD8 class. Log10-transformed breadth and depth values were compared by one-way ANOVA with Sidak's multiple comparisons tests. The table was pulled from immuneACCESS by TCRdb, which kept in-frame rearrangements only. Such tables lose some clones; where checked, under half of the loss comes from unresolved V genes, and the rest has no known cause. V and J calls and clone size are given by that table; D and trimming were obtained from the DNA. The sample yields over 150,000 clones; just over 90% were counted once. In total, the top ten clones hold approximately 1.5% of the sample.

Points the paper makes about the study in general: Nearly half of unique spike-specific TCRs reportedly recognized epitopes outside regions mutated in the B.1.351 and B.1.1.7 variants. CD4 TCRs associated with the vaccine covered the entire spike protein, and the dominant responses were in regions 160-218 and 743-854. Because no samples from the day 14 peak response were available, repertoires could be characterized only after the peak T cell response. A significant rise in spike-specific TCR breadth and depth was observed after two AZD1222 doses relative to day 0 and relative to MenACWY recipients. Conclusions about previously exposed vaccinees were limited because only a handful of AZD1222 recipients were SARS-CoV-2 seropositive at baseline. In the small 56-69-year group, the increase in depth fell short of significance, most likely because of low power. Participants were mostly white British and included more females than males, and it was suggested by the authors that clonal diversity may have been underestimated.

The germline V gene specifies SNHLY as CDR1 and FYNNEI as CDR2. Its CDR3 holds 13 amino acids, cysteine through phenylalanine. Solely the CDR3 DNA is kept, with 39 bases framed from the first base. Between the V and J ends, shortened by 6 bases and 3 bases respectively, the junction contains 12 bases. The origin of this receptor is an adult in good health. The input for sequencing was peripheral blood, taken on day 0 of AZD1222 vaccination. The sequence joins TRBV2 to TRBJ2-7; confidence is insufficient to name the D gene. The CDR3 corresponds to CASRDDFNYEQYF. The nucleotide sequence is given as TGTGCCAGCAGGGACGACTTCAACTACGAGCAGTACTTC. Beyond the CDR3, the reference TRBV2 and TRBJ2-7 genes provide the residues; the full variable domain reads: EPEVTQTPSHQVTQMGQEVILRCVPISNHLYFYWYRQILGQKVEFLVSFYNNEISEKSEIFDDQFSVERPDGSNFTLKIRSTKLEDSAMYFCASRDDFNYEQYFGPGTRLTVT.